The 12 T cell receptor beta chains below all came from one sample that was sequenced in a study of beta chain features in type 1 diabetes. Regarding the study as a whole: All four CD4+ subsets from Type 1 diabetes patients carried moderately but significantly shorter TCRB CDR3s.

Their antigens remain unidentified. Expressed TCRB transcripts were sequenced because the entire RNA isolate underwent reverse transcription. Data came from immunoSEQ multiplex PCR; TCRdb stores just in-frame clones and leaves some out. The table lists about 160,000 clones, 8.5% to 10% of them singletons. Sequencing was done on a sample of central memory CD4+ T cells from blood. Source of these receptors: a woman aged 25 to 39 with type 1 diabetes.

The V call is TRBV19, the J call TRBJ1-5; the D is unclear. Trimming left V 3 bases short and J 7 bases short, with 10 bases between. The CDR3 has 13 residues. Germline CDR1 LNHDA, CDR2 SQIVND (reference sequence). The CDR3 sequence is CASSIGGIQPQHF. For the CDR3, the DNA is TGTGCCAGTAGTATCGGAGGGATCCAGCCCCAGCATTTT.

The V and J genes are TRBV11-3 and TRBJ1-1, with a tentative D call TRBD1 (5 bases). The V end lost 7 bases, the J end lost 6 bases, and 15 bases lay between the germline ends. Germline V gene sequence: CDR1 SGHNT, CDR2 YENEEA. The CDR3 loop spans 13 amino acids. The CDR3, as DNA: TGTGCCAGCACCCCTGGCAGGGAGGCTGAAGCTTTCTTT. Amino acid sequence: CASTPGREAEAFF.

This chain uses TRBV7-2 with TRBJ1-1; D is possibly TRBD1 (5 bases). V dropped 5 bases and J dropped 0 bases, with 10 bases sitting between them. The CDR3 is made up of 14 amino acids. Germline V gene data show CDR1 as SGHTA and CDR2 as FQGNSA. CDR3 sequence: CASSASRVNTEAFF. CDR3 bases: TGTGCCAGCAGCGCCTCCAGGGTGAACACTGAAGCTTTCTTT. The whole variable domain, filled in from reference TRBV7-2 and TRBJ1-1, reads GAGVSQSPSNKVTEKGKDVELRCDPISGHTALYWYRQSLGQGLEFLIYFQGNSAPDKSGLPSDRFSAERTGGSVSTLTIQRTQQEDSAVYLCASSASRVNTEAFFGQGTRLTVV.

This clone was seen a few times. One end of the junction varies from germline; a read error may be responsible. The chain links TRBV7-7 to TRBJ1-1; D may be TRBD1 (5 bases). In germline, CDR1 is SSHAT, CDR2 FNYEAQ (reference sequence). The CDR3 runs to 13 residues. The CDR3 loop reads CASSSLQGTEAFF. CDR3 nucleotide sequence: TGTGCTAGCAGCTCTCTGCAGGGCACTGAAGCTTTCTTT.

This clone was detected only a few times. This rearrangement joins TRBV30 to TRBJ2-7, with 10 bases that match TRBD2. The CDR3 extends over 16 amino acids. Germline V gene sequence: CDR1 GTSNPN, CDR2 SVGIG (reference sequence). The junction had 11 bases not matched to a gene; V was cut back by 0 bases and J by 6 bases. The CDR3 reads CAWSVPGVLAGVEQYF. The CDR3 bases are TGTGCCTGGAGTGTACCTGGTGTGCTAGCGGGAGTCGAGCAGTACTTC.

This rearrangement joins TRBV28 to TRBJ1-5; 7 bases are a match to TRBD1. The CDR3 extends over 18 amino acids. Germline V gene data show CDR1 as MDHEN and CDR2 as SYDVKM. J was trimmed by 0 bases and V by 6 bases; bases with no gene match: 14. CDR3 DNA sequence: TGTGCCAGCAGCGGCTGGGGCAGGGGGTCATATAGCAATCAGCCCCAGCATTTT. Translated: CASSGWGRGSYSNQPQHF.

The genes are TRBV28 and TRBJ2-7; TRBD2 matches at 10 bases. V lost 4 bases to trimming and J lost 6 bases; unmatched junction nucleotides: 9. The germline CDR1 and CDR2 sequences are MDHEN and SYDVKM. The length of the CDR3 is 15 residues. The CDR3 DNA follows: TGTGCCAGCAGTTCACCTAGCGGGAGCTCCCGCGAGCAGTACTTC. This translates into CASSSPSGSSREQYF. Supplemented by reference TRBV28 and TRBJ2-7, the full variable domain reads DVKVTQSSRYLVKRTGEKVFLECVQDMDHENMFWYRQDPGLGLRLIYFSYDVKMKEKGDIPEGYSVSREKKERFSLILESASTNQTSMYLCASSSPSGSSREQYFGPGTRLTVT.

The chain employs TRBV18 and TRBJ1-5, with 9 nucleotides matching TRBD1. CDR1 KGHSH and CDR2 LQKENI come from the germline V gene. CDR3 length: 14 amino acids. Trimming at V came to 4 bases and at J to 6 bases, leaving 4 bases not matched to a gene. The CDR3, as DNA: TGTGCCAGCTCACGGACAGGGGTTGGTCAGCCCCAGCATTTT. This gives the protein CASSRTGVGQPQHF.

V and J are TRBV30 and TRBJ2-7, with 7 bases that match TRBD1. From germline, CDR1 is GTSNPN and CDR2 SVGIG (reference sequence). The CDR3 length is 13 residues. V shed 5 bases and J 7 bases; nucleotides not matched to a gene: 11. The CDR3 DNA is TGTGCCTGGGCCGACAGGGAACCGTGGGAGCAGTACTTC. Its translation is CAWADREPWEQYF.

This rearrangement joins TRBV7-2 to TRBJ2-7; 9 bases fit TRBD1. CDR3 length equals 14 residues. From germline, CDR1 is SGHTA and CDR2 FQGNSA. V lost 3 bases and J lost 1; bases outside the gene matches: 1. The DNA for the CDR3 is TGTGCCAGCAGCTTGGGGACAGGGTCCTACGAGCAGTACTTC. Translating it yields CASSLGTGSYEQYF. Together with reference TRBV7-2 and TRBJ2-7, the CDR3 gives the full variable domain: GAGVSQSPSNKVTEKGKDVELRCDPISGHTALYWYRQSLGQGLEFLIYFQGNSAPDKSGLPSDRFSAERTGGSVSTLTIQRTQQEDSAVYLCASSLGTGSYEQYFGPGTRLTVT.

This clone appeared a few times. V and J are TRBV29-1 and TRBJ1-2; TRBD1 is a possible D gene (5 bases). Germline V gene data show CDR1 as SQVTM and CDR2 as ANQGSEA. The V gene lost 4 bases and the J gene lost 4 bases, with 16 bases spanning the gap. The CDR3 sequence is 14 residues long. The CDR3 region is CSVADTGGLYGYTF. The CDR3 DNA reads TGCAGCGTTGCGGATACCGGGGGACTCTATGGCTACACCTTC.

In DNA form, the CDR3 reads TGCGCCAGCAGCCCAGCGGACTCTAATGAAAAACTGTTTTTT. Its protein is CASSPADSNEKLFF. The chain joins TRBV5-1 to TRBJ1-4; D gene uncertain. This CDR3 region has 14 residues. V shed 4 bases and J shed 3 bases, with 10 bases lying between them. Germline lookup yields CDR1 SGHRS and CDR2 YFSETQ.